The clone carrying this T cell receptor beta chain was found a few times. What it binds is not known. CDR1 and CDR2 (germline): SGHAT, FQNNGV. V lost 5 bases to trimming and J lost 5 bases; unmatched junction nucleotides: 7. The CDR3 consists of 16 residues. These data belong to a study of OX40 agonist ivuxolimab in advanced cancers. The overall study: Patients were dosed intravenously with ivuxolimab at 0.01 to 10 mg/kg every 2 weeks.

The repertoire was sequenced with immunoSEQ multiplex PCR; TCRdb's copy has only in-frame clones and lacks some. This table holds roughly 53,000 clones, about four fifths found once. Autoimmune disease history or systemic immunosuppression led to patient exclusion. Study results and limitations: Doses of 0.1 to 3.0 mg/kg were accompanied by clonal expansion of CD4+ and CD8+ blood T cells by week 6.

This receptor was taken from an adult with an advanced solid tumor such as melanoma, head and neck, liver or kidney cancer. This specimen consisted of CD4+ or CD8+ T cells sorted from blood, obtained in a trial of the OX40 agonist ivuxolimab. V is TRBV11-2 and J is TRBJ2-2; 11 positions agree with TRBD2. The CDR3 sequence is CASSPYPSGRTGELFF. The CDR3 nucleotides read TGTGCCAGCAGCCCATACCCTAGCGGGAGGACCGGGGAGCTGTTTTTT.